This entry lists 21 T cell receptor beta chains sequenced from one sample in a study of Tregs in tolerant kidney transplant recipients. Only in-frame clones appear in the TCRdb table, and some are missing; sequencing was by immunoSEQ multiplex PCR. Here the sample table reports about 30,000 clones. Sequencing was performed on CD8+ T cells from blood, taken before the transplant. The receptors shown here come from a human donor who received a combined kidney and bone marrow transplant.

Of note for this clone: The read falls 3 residues short of the CDR3 end, and the missing part is taken from the germline J gene. The chain is built from TRBV19 and TRBJ1-5; 7 positions agree with TRBD1. The V gene's germline CDR1 is LNHDA and CDR2 SQIVND (reference sequence). This CDR3 comprises 12 residues. Trimming cost V 8 bases and J 6 bases; bases outside gene matches: 4. The CDR3 bases that were read are TGTGCCAGTCGGACAGGTAGTCAGCCC. Encoded protein: CASRTGSQP. The CDR3, in full, reads CASRTGSQPQHF.

Notes on this clone: The CDR3 is cut off 3 residues early in the read; its end comes from the germline J gene. The chain uses TRBV20-1 and TRBJ2-7; 8 bases are a match to TRBD1. Germline V gene lookup returns CDR1 DFQATT and CDR2 SNEGSKA (reference sequence). This CDR3 contains 15 residues. Trimming removed 2 bases from V and 3 bases from J; junction bases left unmatched: 9. This CDR3 is CSARRGQGTHYEQYF. The part of the CDR3 DNA that was read is TGCAGTGCTAGACGAGGACAGGGTACCCACTACGAG.

The CDR3 sequence: CASSMTSSSTDTQYF. The covered CDR3 bases are TGTGCCAGTAGTATGACTAGCAGTAGCACAGATACG. The V and J genes are TRBV19 and TRBJ2-3, with 7 positions matching TRBD2. Read data end 3 residues before the CDR3 end; the end is taken from the germline J gene. Trimming took 3 bases from V and 0 from J; bases not matched to a gene: 3. The CDR3 is 15 amino acids. Germline V gives CDR1 LNHDA, CDR2 SQIVND (reference sequence).

As concerns this clone: The sequence runs out 3 residues before the end of the CDR3; the remainder is reconstructed from the germline J gene. The V gene is TRBV6-2 or TRBV6-3, the J gene TRBJ2-5, with 12 bases fitting TRBD2. The CDR3 is made up of 15 amino acids. Germline CDR1 is MNHEY and CDR2 is SVGEGT. J gave up 4 bases and V 7 bases, and 7 bases lay outside the gene matches. CDR3 DNA, as far as it was read: TGTGCCAGCAACATACTAGCGGGGGGAGGAGAGACC. Translating gives CASNILAGGGET. The whole CDR3 reads CASNILAGGGETQYF.

In regard to this clone: The read is 3 residues too short to cover the CDR3 end, so that end is filled in from the germline J gene. This chain connects TRBV4-1 to TRBJ2-7, with 8 bases aligning to TRBD1. The germline gives CDR1 MGHRA, CDR2 YSYEKL. CDR3 length: 17 amino acids. V trimming: 0 bases; J trimming: 3 bases; junction bases outside the gene matches: 10. CDR3 DNA, as far as it was read: TGCGCCAGCAGCCAAGATGGTCAGGGGGCAGGAGTCTACGAG. Encoded protein: CASSQDGQGAGVYE. The entire CDR3 sequence reads CASSQDGQGAGVYEQYF.

Of note for this clone: The CDR3 end is not reached by the read, which stops 3 residues before it; the germline J gene fills it in. The V and J genes are TRBV19 and TRBJ2-5; 10 nucleotides line up with TRBD1. Unmatched junction bases numbered 17, after V lost 5 bases and J lost 5 bases. The V gene's germline CDR1 is LNHDA and CDR2 SQIVND (reference sequence). CDR3 length: 18 residues. The sequenced part of the CDR3 DNA is TGTGCCAGTAGTCAACAGGTCGCCGGGACAGGGGTCTGGGAGACC. Translated, it gives CASSQQVAGTGVWET. The CDR3, in full, reads CASSQQVAGTGVWETQYF.

Concerning this clone: The CDR3 end is not reached by the read, which stops 3 residues before it; the germline J gene fills it in. J is TRBJ2-1 and V is TRBV20-1, with TRBD2 matching over 8 bases. Germline loops: CDR1 DFQATT, CDR2 SNEGSKA (reference sequence). Trimming removed 5 bases from V and 9 bases from J; junction bases left unmatched: 6. The CDR3 extends over 12 amino acids. The sequenced part of the CDR3 DNA is TGCAGTGCTCGTAAGCGGGAGTTTGAG. Translation gives CSARKREFE. The full CDR3 protein reads CSARKREFEQFF.

As to this clone: The read stops 3 residues short of the end of the CDR3; the missing end is completed from the germline J gene. This chain uses TRBV9 with TRBJ1-2; TRBD1 is a possible D gene (5 bases). Trimming removed 6 bases from V and 4 bases from J, with 7 bases in between. The CDR3 loop spans 11 amino acids. In germline, CDR1 is SGDLS, CDR2 YYNGEE. This chain's CDR3 is CASNQGYGYTF. The CDR3 bases that were read are TGTGCCAGCAACCAGGGCTATGGC.

Worth noting for this clone: Sequencing ends 3 residues short of the CDR3 end; the germline J gene provides the rest. The chain has TRBV29-1 and TRBJ2-5; 12 bases align to TRBD2. The germline CDR1 and CDR2 sequences are SQVTM and ANQGSEA. The trim removed 6 bases at V and 7 bases at J, leaving 12 bases unmatched. CDR3 size: 15 residues. Partial CDR3 DNA: TGCAGCGTGGTGACTAGCGGGAGTCTGATTGGGACC. It encodes CSVVTSGSLIGT. The full CDR3 protein is CSVVTSGSLIGTQYF.

In the case of this clone: The CDR3 is cut off 3 residues early in the read; its end comes from the germline J gene. The chain carries TRBV20-1 and TRBJ2-1, with 12 bases matching TRBD2. The germline CDR1 and CDR2 sequences are DFQATT and SNEGSKA (reference sequence). With 4 bases clipped from V and 4 bases from J, the junction kept 8 bases outside the gene matches. The length of the CDR3 is 16 residues. The CDR3 loop is CSAKRLAGGIYNEQFF. The DNA read from the CDR3 is TGCAGTGCTAAGAGGCTAGCGGGAGGGATATACAATGAG.

Points on this clone: The read falls 3 residues short of the CDR3 end, and the missing part is taken from the germline J gene. The V gene is TRBV20-1, the J gene TRBJ1-2, with a possible D match to TRBD1 (6 bases). The germline gives CDR1 DFQATT, CDR2 SNEGSKA (reference sequence). With 1 base removed from V and 5 bases from J, the gap between germline ends came to 17 bases. CDR3 size: 15 residues. The part of the CDR3 DNA that was read is TGCAGTGCTAGAGTAGTCAGGGGCCCGCGATATGGC. This translates into CSARVVRGPRYG. In full, the CDR3 is CSARVVRGPRYGYTF.

Concerning this clone itself: The CDR3 extends 3 residues past the end of the read, so its final part is completed from the germline J gene. The J gene is TRBJ1-2, the V gene TRBV28; 8 bases map to TRBD1. Germline V gene data show CDR1 as MDHEN and CDR2 as SYDVKM. The CDR3 is made up of 14 amino acids. J gave up 3 bases and V 2 bases, and 2 bases lay outside the gene matches. The covered CDR3 bases are TGTGCCAGCAGTTTAGCAGGGGGCGACTATGGC. It translates to CASSLAGGDYG. Given in full, the CDR3 is CASSLAGGDYGYTF.

With regard to this clone: The missing CDR3 end, 3 residues past where the read stops, is filled in from the germline J gene. The rearrangement uses TRBV5-6 and TRBJ2-5, with a tentative D call TRBD2 (5 bases). The CDR3 covers 14 residues. Between the trimmed V and J ends, which lost 4 bases and 4 bases, there was a span of 14 bases. Germline loops: CDR1 SGHDT, CDR2 YYEEEE. CDR3 amino acids: CASSHPREGETQYF. The DNA read from the CDR3 is TGTGCCAGCAGCCATCCGCGAGAGGGAGAGACC.

About this clone itself: The read terminates 3 residues ahead of where the CDR3 ends, so the germline J gene completes it. V gene TRBV7-9 combines with J gene TRBJ1-1; 11 bases are a match to TRBD1. Per the germline V gene, CDR1 is SEHNR and CDR2 is FQNEAQ (reference sequence). The CDR3 covers 15 residues. Trimming cost V 6 bases and J 5 bases; bases outside gene matches: 8. The CDR3 is CASSSGTGGWTEAFF. The covered CDR3 bases are TGTGCCAGCAGTTCCGGGACAGGGGGATGGACTGAA.

Note on this clone: Read data end 3 residues before the CDR3 end; the end is taken from the germline J gene. J is TRBJ2-5 and V is TRBV7-9; 8 nucleotides line up with TRBD2. The J segment lost 5 bases and the V segment lost 5 bases, leaving 4 bases of the junction unmatched. CDR3 length: 13 residues. Germline V gives CDR1 SEHNR, CDR2 FQNEAQ (reference sequence). The covered CDR3 bases are TGTGCCAGCAGCCCGACTAGCGAGGAGACC. This gives the protein CASSPTSEET. The full CDR3 is CASSPTSEETQYF.

CDR3 sequence reads: CASSSGRLADSSGELFF. The covered CDR3 bases are TGTGCCAGCAGCTCCGGTCGACTAGCGGATAGCAGCGGGGAG. This rearrangement joins TRBV7-8 to TRBJ2-2; 9 nucleotides align to TRBD2. From the germline J gene comes the end of the CDR3, since the read stops 3 residues before it. From germline, CDR1 is SGHVS and CDR2 FQNEAQ. CDR3 length: 17 residues. Losses at the gene ends were 4 bases for V and 7 bases for J; bases not matched to a gene: 13. The whole variable domain, filled in from reference TRBV7-8 and TRBJ2-2, reads GAGVSQSPRYKVAKRGQDVALRCDPISGHVSLFWYQQALGQGPEFLTYFQNEAQLDKSGLPSDRFFAERPEGSVSTLKIQRTQQEDSAVYLCASSSGRLADSSGELFFGEGSRLTVL.

About this clone itself: The read ends 3 residues before the CDR3 terminus; that terminus is restored from the germline J gene. The chain carries TRBV6-2 or TRBV6-3 and TRBJ2-1, with TRBD2 as a possible D gene (5 bases). The germline V gene encodes CDR1 MNHEY and CDR2 SVGEGT. V shed 7 bases and J shed 8 bases, with 15 bases lying between them. There are 13 residues in the CDR3. CDR3 residues: CASNPTRAHEQFF. CDR3 DNA, as far as it was read: TGTGCCAGCAACCCCACTAGGGCCCATGAG.

A remark on this clone: The read is 3 residues too short to cover the CDR3 end, so that end is filled in from the germline J gene. V gene TRBV2 combines with J gene TRBJ2-3; the match to TRBD2 covers 12 bases. The ends lost 6 bases at V and 2 bases at J; junction bases unmatched: 6. The CDR3 covers 16 residues. The germline V gene encodes CDR1 SNHLY and CDR2 FYNNEI. CDR3 residues: CASSEGLAGSTDTQYF. The DNA read from the CDR3 is TGTGCCAGCAGCGAGGGACTAGCGGGCTCCACAGATACG.

Comment on this clone: Coverage ceases 3 residues before the CDR3 finishes, and the germline J gene fills in the end. The J gene is TRBJ2-3, the V gene TRBV6-2 or TRBV6-3; TRBD2 agrees at 13 bases. The CDR3 is made up of 16 amino acids. Germline V gene data show CDR1 as MNHEY and CDR2 as SVGEGT. V shed 2 bases, J shed 4 bases, and the junction held 3 bases outside the gene matches. CDR3 sequence: CASSYGLAGVADTQYF. Incomplete CDR3 DNA: TGTGCCAGCAGTTACGGACTAGCGGGAGTCGCAGATACG.

A remark on this clone: The CDR3 is cut off 3 residues early in the read; its end comes from the germline J gene. The V and J genes are TRBV29-1 and TRBJ2-1; D is uncertain. The V and J ends lost 0 bases and 5 bases respectively, with 5 bases between them. CDR1 and CDR2 (germline): SQVTM, ANQGSEA. The CDR3 is 12 amino acids. The covered CDR3 bases are TGCAGCGTTGAAGAGAGCAACAATGAG. It is translated as CSVEESNNE. The entire CDR3 sequence reads CSVEESNNEQFF.

As concerns this clone: The CDR3 goes on 3 residues after the read ends, and that part is filled in from the germline J gene. The chain uses TRBV7-9 and TRBJ2-7, with D tentatively TRBD1 (6 bases). Germline assignment: CDR1 SEHNR and CDR2 FQNEAQ (reference sequence). The CDR3 sequence is 12 residues long. CDR3 in amino acids: CATSGDRYEQYF. The part of the CDR3 DNA that was read is TGTGCTACCTCAGGGGACCGCTACGAG. Drawing the rest from reference TRBV7-9 and TRBJ2-7, the complete variable domain is DTGVSQNPRHKITKRGQNVTFRCDPISEHNRLYWYRQTLGQGPEFLTYFQNEAQLEKSRLLSDRFSAERPKGSFSTLEIQRTEQGDSAMYLCATSGDRYEQYFGPGTRLTVT.